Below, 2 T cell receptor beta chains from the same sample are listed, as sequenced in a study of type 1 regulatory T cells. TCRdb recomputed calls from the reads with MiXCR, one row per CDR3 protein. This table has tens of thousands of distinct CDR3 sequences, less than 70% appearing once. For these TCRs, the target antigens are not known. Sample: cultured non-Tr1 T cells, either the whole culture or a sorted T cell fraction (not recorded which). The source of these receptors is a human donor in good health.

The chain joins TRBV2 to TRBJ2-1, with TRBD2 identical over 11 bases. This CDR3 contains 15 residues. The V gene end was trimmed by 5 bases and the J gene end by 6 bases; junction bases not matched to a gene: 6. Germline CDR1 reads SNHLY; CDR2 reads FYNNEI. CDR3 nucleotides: TGTGCCAGCAGTAAGACTAGCGGGGCTACCAATGAGCAGTTCTTC. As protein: CASSKTSGATNEQFF.

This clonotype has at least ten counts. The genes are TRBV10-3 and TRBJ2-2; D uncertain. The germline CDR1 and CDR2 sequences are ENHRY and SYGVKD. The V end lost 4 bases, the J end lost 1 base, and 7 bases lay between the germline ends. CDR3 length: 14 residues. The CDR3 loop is CAISVTGNTGELFF. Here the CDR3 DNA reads TGTGCCATCAGTGTTACGGGGAACACCGGGGAGCTGTTTTTT.